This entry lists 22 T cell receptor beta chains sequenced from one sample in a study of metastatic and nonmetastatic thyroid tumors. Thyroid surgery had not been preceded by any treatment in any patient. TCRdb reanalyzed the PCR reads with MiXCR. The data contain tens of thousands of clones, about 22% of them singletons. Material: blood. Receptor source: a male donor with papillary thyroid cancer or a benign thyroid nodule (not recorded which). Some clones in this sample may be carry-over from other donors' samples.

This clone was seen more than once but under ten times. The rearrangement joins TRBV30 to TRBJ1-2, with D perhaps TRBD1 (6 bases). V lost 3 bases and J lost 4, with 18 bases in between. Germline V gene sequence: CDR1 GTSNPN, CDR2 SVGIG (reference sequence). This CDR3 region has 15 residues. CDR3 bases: TGTGCCTGGAGGGTCCGGGGGGCGCGCGGCTATGGCTACACCTTC. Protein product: CAWRVRGARGYGYTF.

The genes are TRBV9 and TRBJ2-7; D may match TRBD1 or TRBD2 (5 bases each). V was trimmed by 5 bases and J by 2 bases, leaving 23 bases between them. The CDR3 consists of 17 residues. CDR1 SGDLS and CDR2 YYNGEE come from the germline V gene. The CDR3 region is CASSEVPGSGLPYEQYF. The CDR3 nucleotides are TGTGCCAGCAGTGAAGTCCCGGGGTCAGGGCTTCCCTACGAGCAGTACTTC.

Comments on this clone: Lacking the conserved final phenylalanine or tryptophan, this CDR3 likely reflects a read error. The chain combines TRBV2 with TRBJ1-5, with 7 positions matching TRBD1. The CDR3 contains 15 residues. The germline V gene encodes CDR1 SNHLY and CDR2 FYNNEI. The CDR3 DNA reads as TGTGCAAGCAGGGGTCAGGGGGTCAGCAATCAGCCCCAGCATTCT. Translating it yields CASRGQGVSNQPQHS.

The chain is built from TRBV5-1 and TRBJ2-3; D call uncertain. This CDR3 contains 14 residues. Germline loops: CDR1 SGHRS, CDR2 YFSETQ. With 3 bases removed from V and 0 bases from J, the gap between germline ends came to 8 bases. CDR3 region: CASSSSTSTDTQYF. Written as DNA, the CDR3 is TGCGCCAGCAGCTCCTCGACAAGCACAGATACGCAGTATTTT.

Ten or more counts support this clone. As DNA, the CDR3 is TGCAGTGCCTGCCGGCAGGGCTGGGGGGATACGCAGTATTTT. Translated: CSACRQGWGDTQYF. The V gene is TRBV20-1, the J gene TRBJ2-3, with D possibly called TRBD1 or TRBD2 (5 bases each). CDR1 is DFQATT and CDR2 is SNEGSKA in the germline V gene (reference sequence). CDR3 size: 14 residues. V was cut by 6 bases and J by 6 bases, with 19 bases left in between.

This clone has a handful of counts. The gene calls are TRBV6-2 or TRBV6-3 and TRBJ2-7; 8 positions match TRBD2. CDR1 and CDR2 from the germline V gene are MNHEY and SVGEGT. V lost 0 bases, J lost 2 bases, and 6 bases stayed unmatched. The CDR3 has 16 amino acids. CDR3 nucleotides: TGTGCCAGCAGTTACTCCCCCGGTAGCGGGGCCTACGAGCAGTACTTC. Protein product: CASSYSPGSGAYEQYF.

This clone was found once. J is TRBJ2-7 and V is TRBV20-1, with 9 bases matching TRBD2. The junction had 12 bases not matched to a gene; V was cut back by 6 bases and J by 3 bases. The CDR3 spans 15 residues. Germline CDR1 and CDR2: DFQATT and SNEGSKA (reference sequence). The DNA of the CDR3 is TGCAGTGCCCGACGGTGGACTAGCGCGATCTACGAGCAGTACTTC. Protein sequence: CSARRWTSAIYEQYF.

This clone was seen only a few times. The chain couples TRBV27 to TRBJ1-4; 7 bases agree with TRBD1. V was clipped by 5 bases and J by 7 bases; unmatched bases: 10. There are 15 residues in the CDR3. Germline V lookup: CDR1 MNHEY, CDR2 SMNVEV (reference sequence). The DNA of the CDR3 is TGTGCCAGCAGTCCAACAGGGGCTTTTACTGAAAAACTGTTTTTT. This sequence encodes CASSPTGAFTEKLFF.

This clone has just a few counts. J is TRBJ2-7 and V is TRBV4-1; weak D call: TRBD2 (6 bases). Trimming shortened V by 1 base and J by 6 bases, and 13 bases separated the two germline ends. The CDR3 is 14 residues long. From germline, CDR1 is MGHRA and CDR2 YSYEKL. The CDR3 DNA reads TGCGCCAGCAGCCAAGTGGGGGGAAAGGGCGAGCAGTACTTC. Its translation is CASSQVGGKGEQYF.

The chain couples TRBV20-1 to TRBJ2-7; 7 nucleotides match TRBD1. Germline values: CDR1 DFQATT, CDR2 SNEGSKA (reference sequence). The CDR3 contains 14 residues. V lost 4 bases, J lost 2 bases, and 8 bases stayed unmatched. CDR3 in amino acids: CSAIPAGGAYEQYF. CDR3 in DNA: TGCAGTGCTATCCCCGCAGGGGGAGCCTACGAGCAGTACTTC.

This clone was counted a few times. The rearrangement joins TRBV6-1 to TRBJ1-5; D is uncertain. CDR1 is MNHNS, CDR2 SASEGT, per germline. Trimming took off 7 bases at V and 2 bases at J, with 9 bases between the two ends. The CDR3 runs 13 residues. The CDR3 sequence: CASMGFGNQPQHF. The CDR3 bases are TGTGCCAGCATGGGTTTTGGCAATCAGCCCCAGCATTTT.

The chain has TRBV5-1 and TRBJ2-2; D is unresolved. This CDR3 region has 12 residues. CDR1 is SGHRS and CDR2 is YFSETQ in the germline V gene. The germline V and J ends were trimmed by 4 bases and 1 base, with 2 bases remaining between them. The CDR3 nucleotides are TGCGCCAGCAGCGGGAACACCGGGGAGCTGTTTTTT. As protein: CASSGNTGELFF.

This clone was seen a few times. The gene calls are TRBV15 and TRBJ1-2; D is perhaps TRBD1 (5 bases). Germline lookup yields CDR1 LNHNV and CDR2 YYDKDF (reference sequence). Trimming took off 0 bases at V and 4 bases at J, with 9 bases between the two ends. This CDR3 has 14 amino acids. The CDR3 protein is CATSRDTTVYGYTF. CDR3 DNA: TGTGCCACCAGCAGAGACACGACAGTCTATGGCTACACCTTC.

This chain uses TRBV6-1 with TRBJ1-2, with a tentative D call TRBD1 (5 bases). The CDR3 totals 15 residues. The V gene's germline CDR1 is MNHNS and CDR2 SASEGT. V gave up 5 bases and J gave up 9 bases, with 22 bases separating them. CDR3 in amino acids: CASSPGRDPMLSYTF. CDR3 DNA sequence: TGTGCCAGCAGTCCCGGACGGGACCCTATGCTGAGCTACACCTTC.

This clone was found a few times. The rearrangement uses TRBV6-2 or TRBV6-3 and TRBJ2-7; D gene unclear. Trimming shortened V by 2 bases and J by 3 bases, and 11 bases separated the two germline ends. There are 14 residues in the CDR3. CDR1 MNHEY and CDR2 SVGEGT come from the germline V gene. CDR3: CASSYGSDHYEQYF. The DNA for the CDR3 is TGTGCCAGCAGTTACGGCAGCGACCACTACGAGCAGTACTTC.

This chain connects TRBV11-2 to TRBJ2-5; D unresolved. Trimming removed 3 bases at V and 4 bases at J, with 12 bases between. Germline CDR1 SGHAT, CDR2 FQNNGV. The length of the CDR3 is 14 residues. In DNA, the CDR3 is TGTGCCAGCAGCTTGAAGTTGCTGGGAGAGACCCAGTACTTC. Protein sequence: CASSLKLLGETQYF.

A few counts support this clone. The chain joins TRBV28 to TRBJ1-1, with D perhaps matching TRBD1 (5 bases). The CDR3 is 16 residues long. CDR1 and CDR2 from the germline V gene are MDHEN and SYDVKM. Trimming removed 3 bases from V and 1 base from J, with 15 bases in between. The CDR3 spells CASSFTGPPRNTEAFF. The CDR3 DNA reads TGTGCCAGCAGTTTTACGGGACCTCCTCGGAACACTGAAGCTTTCTTT. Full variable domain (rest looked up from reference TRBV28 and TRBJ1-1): DVKVTQSSRYLVKRTGEKVFLECVQDMDHENMFWYRQDPGLGLRLIYFSYDVKMKEKGDIPEGYSVSREKKERFSLILESASTNQTSMYLCASSFTGPPRNTEAFFGQGTRLTVV.

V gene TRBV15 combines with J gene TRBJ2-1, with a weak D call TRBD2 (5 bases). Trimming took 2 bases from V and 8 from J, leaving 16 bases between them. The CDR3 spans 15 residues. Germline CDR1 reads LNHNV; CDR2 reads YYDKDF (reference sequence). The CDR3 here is CATSRRSGSSDEQFF. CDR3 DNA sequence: TGTGCCACCAGCAGACGGAGCGGATCCTCTGATGAGCAGTTCTTC.

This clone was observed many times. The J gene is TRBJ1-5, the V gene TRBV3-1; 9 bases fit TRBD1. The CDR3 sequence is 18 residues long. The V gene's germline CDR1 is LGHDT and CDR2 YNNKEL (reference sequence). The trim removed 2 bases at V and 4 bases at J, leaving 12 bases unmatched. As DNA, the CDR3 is TGTGCCAGCAGCCAATATGCGACCTCAGACAGGGGGAATCAGCCCCAGCATTTT. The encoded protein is CASSQYATSDRGNQPQHF.

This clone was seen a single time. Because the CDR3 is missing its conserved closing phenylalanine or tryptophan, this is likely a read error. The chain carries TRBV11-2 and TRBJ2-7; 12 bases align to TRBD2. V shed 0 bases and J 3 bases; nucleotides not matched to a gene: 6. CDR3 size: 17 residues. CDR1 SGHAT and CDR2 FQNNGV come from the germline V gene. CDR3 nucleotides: TGTGCCAGCAGCTTAGAAGGAGCGGGACTAGCGGGCTACGAGCAGTACCTC. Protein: CASSLEGAGLAGYEQYL.

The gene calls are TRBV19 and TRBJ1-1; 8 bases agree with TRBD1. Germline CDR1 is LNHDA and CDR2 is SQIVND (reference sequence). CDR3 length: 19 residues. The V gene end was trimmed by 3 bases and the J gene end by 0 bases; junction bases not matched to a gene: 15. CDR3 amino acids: CASSIGSGGGFSMNTEAFF. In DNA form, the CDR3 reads TGTGCCAGTAGTATTGGCTCAGGGGGCGGATTTTCAATGAACACTGAAGCTTTCTTT.

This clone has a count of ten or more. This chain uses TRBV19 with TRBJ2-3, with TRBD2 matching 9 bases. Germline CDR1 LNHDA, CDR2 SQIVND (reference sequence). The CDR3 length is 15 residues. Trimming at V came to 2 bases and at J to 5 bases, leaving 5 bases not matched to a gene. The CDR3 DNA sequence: TGTGCCAGTAGTATACTAGCGGGAAGAGGAGATACGCAGTATTTT. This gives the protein CASSILAGRGDTQYF.